These 22 T cell receptor beta chains originate from one sample sequenced in a study of shared clonotypes between healthy human individuals. Some clones are missing from TCRdb's copy, which holds only in-frame ones; the method was immunoSEQ multiplex PCR. The table has more than 2 million clones, roughly 95% seen once. Sequenced input: naive CD4+ T cells sorted from blood. Subset reported: CD45RA+ positively selected. These TCRs come from a man aged 18 to 30 in good health.

V and J are TRBV5-1 and TRBJ2-2; 8 bases map to TRBD2. The CDR3 extends over 16 amino acids. Germline V gives CDR1 SGHRS, CDR2 YFSETQ. J gave up 1 base and V 1 base, and 3 bases lay outside the gene matches. CDR3 loop: CASSLKREMNTGELFF. The CDR3 region has the DNA TGCGCCAGCAGCTTGAAGCGGGAGATGAACACCGGGGAGCTGTTTTTT.

In regard to this clone: This specimen includes other DNA sequences encoding the same CDR3. The chain joins TRBV2 to TRBJ1-1, with D hard to call. This CDR3 region has 11 residues. Trimming stripped 6 bases from V and 3 bases from J, with 5 bases between. The germline CDR1 and CDR2 sequences are SNHLY and FYNNEI. The CDR3 loop reads CASREYTEAFF. The DNA of the CDR3 is TGTGCCAGCAGAGAATACACTGAAGCTTTCTTT.

The genes are TRBV12-5 and TRBJ2-1; TRBD2 is a possible D gene (5 bases). V dropped 5 bases and J dropped 5 bases, with 16 bases sitting between them. There are 15 residues in the CDR3. The germline CDR1 and CDR2 sequences are LGHNT and FRNRAP. The DNA for the CDR3 is TGTGCTAGTGGTCTATCCCCCCGGGATCACAATGAGCAGTTCTTC. This translates into CASGLSPRDHNEQFF.

This rearrangement joins TRBV6-5 to TRBJ2-7; D might be TRBD2 (5 bases). The CDR3 extends over 13 amino acids. V was clipped by 5 bases and J by 7 bases, with 15 bases between them. Germline loops: CDR1 MNHEY, CDR2 SVGAGI. Written as DNA, the CDR3 is TGTGCCAGCAGTACCAATCCCGCGGGTGAGCAGTACTTC. It encodes CASSTNPAGEQYF.

The genes are TRBV11-2 and TRBJ2-7; TRBD2 matches 13 bases. The CDR3 has 15 amino acids. V shed 1 base and J 6 bases; nucleotides not matched to a gene: 3. Germline assignment: CDR1 SGHAT and CDR2 FQNNGV. The CDR3 is CASSLAGLAGVEQYF. The CDR3, as DNA: TGTGCCAGCAGCTTAGCCGGACTAGCGGGGGTCGAGCAGTACTTC.

V gene TRBV9 combines with J gene TRBJ2-1, with D possibly called TRBD1 or TRBD2 (6 bases each). The CDR3 runs to 16 residues. V was trimmed by 0 bases and J by 4 bases, leaving 14 bases between them. In germline, CDR1 is SGDLS, CDR2 YYNGEE. The CDR3 is CASSVGPGGGYNEQFF. The CDR3 region has the DNA TGTGCCAGCAGCGTAGGCCCCGGGGGCGGTTACAATGAGCAGTTCTTC.

The V and J genes are TRBV6-6 and TRBJ2-2; D perhaps matches TRBD1 (5 bases). The ends were cut back, 7 bases at V and 6 bases at J, with 18 bases in the middle. The CDR3 is 15 residues long. Germline V CDR1 and CDR2: MNHNY, SVGAGI (reference sequence). CDR3 sequence: CASIQPGRDSGELFF. The CDR3 coding sequence is TGTGCCAGCATTCAACCCGGCAGGGATTCCGGGGAGCTGTTTTTT.

This clone has a single count. CDR3 bases: TGTGCCAGCTCACTAGCTTACACAGATACGCAGTATTTT. It encodes CASSLAYTDTQYF. The genes are TRBV18 and TRBJ2-3; D is uncertain. In germline, CDR1 is KGHSH, CDR2 LQKENI. The length of the CDR3 is 13 residues. Trimming took off 4 bases at V and 2 bases at J, with 7 bases between the two ends.

The J gene is TRBJ1-6, the V gene TRBV6-6; weak D call: TRBD1 (6 bases). CDR3 length: 12 residues. Trimming stripped 6 bases from V and 11 bases from J, with 11 bases between. Germline V gene sequence: CDR1 MNHNY, CDR2 SVGAGI (reference sequence). CDR3 sequence: CASRSQGPPLHF. CDR3 in DNA: TGTGCCAGCAGATCACAGGGACCACCCCTCCACTTT.

The chain carries TRBV27 and TRBJ1-1; TRBD1 matches 8 bases. This CDR3 is built from 15 residues. Germline CDR1 MNHEY, CDR2 SMNVEV (reference sequence). After removal of 4 bases from V and 1 base from J, the junction contained 5 bases not matched to a gene. This CDR3 is CASSSWGTGNTEAFF. CDR3 bases: TGTGCCAGCAGTTCGTGGGGGACAGGGAACACTGAAGCTTTCTTT.

The chain recombines TRBV6-1 with TRBJ1-4, with 9 nucleotides matching TRBD1. CDR1 and CDR2 (germline): MNHNS, SASEGT. The CDR3 has 14 residues. After removal of 7 bases from V and 8 bases from J, the junction contained 8 bases not matched to a gene. The CDR3 here is CASTGTGKKEKLFF. DNA for the CDR3: TGTGCCAGCACCGGGACAGGGAAGAAAGAAAAACTGTTTTTT.

This rearrangement joins TRBV19 to TRBJ2-1; perhaps TRBD2 as D (6 bases). The CDR3 loop spans 12 amino acids. The germline V gene has CDR1 LNHDA and CDR2 SQIVND (reference sequence). V gave up 3 bases and J gave up 14 bases, with 14 bases separating them. The CDR3 sequence: CASSMGLYGKFF. For the CDR3, the DNA is TGTGCCAGTAGTATGGGACTCTACGGGAAGTTCTTC.

The V and J genes are TRBV14 and TRBJ2-6; D gene uncertain. The CDR3 contains 15 residues. Germline V gene lookup returns CDR1 SGHDN and CDR2 FVKESK. The ends were cut back, 5 bases at V and 4 bases at J, with 12 bases in the middle. CDR3 protein: CASSSTGSGANVLTF. CDR3 bases: TGTGCCAGCAGCAGTACCGGGTCCGGGGCCAACGTCCTGACTTTC.

This clone was seen a single time. The CDR3 sequence: CAISANQGLYEQYF. CDR3 coding DNA: TGTGCCATCAGTGCCAACCAGGGGCTCTACGAGCAGTACTTC. The chain couples TRBV10-3 to TRBJ2-7, with D possibly being TRBD1 (6 bases). This CDR3 contains 14 residues. Germline assignment: CDR1 ENHRY and CDR2 SYGVKD. V was cut by 4 bases and J by 3 bases, with 13 bases left in between.

This chain links TRBV19 with TRBJ2-6; D is ambiguous. The CDR3 length is 15 residues. Germline-derived CDR1 and CDR2 are LNHDA and SQIVND (reference sequence). The ends were cut back, 7 bases at V and 0 bases at J, with 10 bases in the middle. CDR3: CASTRIGSGANVLTF. The CDR3 bases are TGTGCCAGTACCCGGATTGGCTCTGGGGCCAACGTCCTGACTTTC.

To note about this clone: Different DNA sequences within this sample yield the same CDR3. J is TRBJ2-3 and V is TRBV7-3, with D possibly TRBD2 on 5 matching bases. The ends were cut back, 1 base at V and 1 base at J, with 6 bases in the middle. The germline CDR1 and CDR2 sequences are SGHTA and FQGTGA. The CDR3 consists of 14 residues. The DNA of the CDR3 is TGTGCCAGCAGCTTAAACGGGGGCACAGATACGCAGTATTTT. As protein: CASSLNGGTDTQYF. Together with reference TRBV7-3 and TRBJ2-3, the CDR3 gives the full variable domain: GAGVSQTPSNKVTEKGKYVELRCDPISGHTALYWYRQSLGQGPEFLIYFQGTGAADDSGLPNDRFFAVRPEGSVSTLKIQRTERGDSAVYLCASSLNGGTDTQYFGPGTRLTVL.

This clone has just one count. In the same sample, other DNA sequences code for this CDR3. The chain recombines TRBV6-1 with TRBJ1-1; maybe TRBD1 (5 bases). V was trimmed by 4 bases and J by 1 base, leaving 7 bases between them. This CDR3 contains 13 residues. Germline lookup yields CDR1 MNHNS and CDR2 SASEGT. Written as DNA, the CDR3 is TGTGCCAGCAGTGGACAGACGAACACTGAAGCTTTCTTT. Amino acids: CASSGQTNTEAFF.

This clone is a singleton in its sample. This rearrangement joins TRBV7-3 to TRBJ1-1; D unresolved. V lost 4 bases and J 4 bases, leaving 10 bases between the germline ends. From germline, CDR1 is SGHTA and CDR2 FQGTGA. The CDR3 is made up of 13 amino acids. In DNA, the CDR3 is TGTGCCAGCAGCTCCGAGAGTAGCACTGAAGCTTTCTTT. The encoded protein is CASSSESSTEAFF.

The gene calls are TRBV5-1 and TRBJ2-7; tentatively, D is TRBD1 (5 bases). Trimming shortened V by 0 bases and J by 5 bases, and 12 bases separated the two germline ends. CDR1 and CDR2 (germline): SGHRS, YFSETQ. The CDR3 has 14 amino acids. The DNA for the CDR3 is TGCGCCAGCAGCTTGGCGTCAGGGCCCCACGAGCAGTACTTC. This codes for CASSLASGPHEQYF.

The CDR3 DNA reads TGTGCCAGCTATGCGGGCCTCAAAAACATTCAGTACTTC. Protein sequence: CASYAGLKNIQYF. The V gene is TRBV6-6, the J gene TRBJ2-4; D perhaps matches TRBD2 (5 bases). The CDR3 runs to 13 residues. Germline CDR1 is MNHNY and CDR2 is SVGAGI (reference sequence). V was clipped by 8 bases and J by 3 bases, with 11 bases between them.

The chain couples TRBV28 to TRBJ2-7; D gene uncertain. Germline V gene sequence: CDR1 MDHEN, CDR2 SYDVKM. The CDR3 consists of 11 residues. V gave up 6 bases and J gave up 4 bases, with 7 bases separating them. The CDR3 spells CASSHGYEQYF. CDR3 DNA sequence: TGTGCCAGCAGCCACGGGTACGAGCAGTACTTC.

The V call is TRBV11-2, the J call TRBJ1-6; 12 bases agree with TRBD1. The V gene's germline CDR1 is SGHAT and CDR2 FQNNGV. CDR3 length: 16 residues. The V gene end was trimmed by 1 base and the J gene end by 10 bases; junction bases not matched to a gene: 5. This chain's CDR3 is CASSLVWDRGRSPLHF. CDR3 coding DNA: TGTGCCAGCAGCTTAGTGTGGGACAGGGGGCGGTCACCCCTCCACTTT.